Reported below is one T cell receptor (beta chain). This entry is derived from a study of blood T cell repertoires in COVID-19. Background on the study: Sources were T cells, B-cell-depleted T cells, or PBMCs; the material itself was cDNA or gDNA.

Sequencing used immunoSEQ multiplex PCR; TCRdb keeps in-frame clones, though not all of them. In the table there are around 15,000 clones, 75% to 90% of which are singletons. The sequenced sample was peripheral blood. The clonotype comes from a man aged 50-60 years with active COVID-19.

The CDR3 DNA reads TGTGCCAGCAGCTTCGGGTCGCTACAAGTGGAGCAGTTCTTC. Amino acid sequence: CASSFGSLQVEQFF. The chain uses TRBV5-4 and TRBJ2-1; no definite D call. Germline V gene lookup returns CDR1 SGHNT and CDR2 YYREEE (reference sequence). This CDR3 is 14 amino acids long. Trimming left V 2 bases short and J 10 bases short, with 16 bases between.